The sequence of this T cell receptor beta chain was determined in a study of graft-versus-host responses after intestinal transplantation. Study summary: Multivisceral, liver-intestinal, or isolated intestinal transplants were performed in recipients. Anti-thymocyte globulin served as induction for all recipients, who then took tacrolimus and steroids for approximately three years.

Trimming shortened V by 0 bases and J by 5 bases, and 6 bases separated the two germline ends. The CDR3 extends over 13 amino acids. Germline V gene lookup returns CDR1 SGHDT and CDR2 YYEEEE. Here immunoSEQ multiplex PCR was the method, and the copy in TCRdb shows in-frame clones only, minus some. The repertoire holds about 47,000 clones, over 80% seen once, with about 5.5% in the top ten. The chain is built from TRBV5-6 and TRBJ1-5; D call uncertain. Sequencing used PBMCs, obtained about 790 days after a first intestinal transplant, on the day of a second. The clonotype comes from a human patient who received an intestinal transplant, so some T cells may come from the graft donor. CDR3 bases: TGTGCCAGCAGCTTGGGTGGCTATCAGCCCCAGCATTTT. This gives the protein CASSLGGYQPQHF.